This T cell receptor beta chain was sequenced in a study of OX40 agonist ivuxolimab in advanced cancers. V lost 4 bases and J lost 4, with 12 bases in between. The CDR3 sequence is 13 residues long. Germline-derived CDR1 and CDR2 are GTSNPN and SVGIG (reference sequence). TCRdb's copy holds only in-frame clones and misses some; the assay was immunoSEQ multiplex PCR. The sample shows under 95,000 clones, roughly 83% of them seen only once. This chain connects TRBV30 to TRBJ2-3, with D possibly called TRBD1 or TRBD2 (5 bases each). The sequence derives from an adult with an advanced solid tumor such as melanoma, head and neck, liver or kidney cancer. The specimen was CD4+ or CD8+ T cells sorted from blood, collected in a trial of the OX40 agonist ivuxolimab. The CDR3 region is CAWTGTGADTQYF. CDR3 DNA sequence: TGTGCCTGGACGGGGACCGGTGCAGATACGCAGTATTTT. Full variable domain (missing parts from reference TRBV30 and TRBJ2-3): SQTIHQWPATLVQPVGSPLSLECTVEGTSNPNLYWYRQAAGRGLQLLFYSVGIGQISSEVPQNLSASRPQDRQFILSSKKLLLSDSGFYLCAWTGTGADTQYFGPGTRLTVL.